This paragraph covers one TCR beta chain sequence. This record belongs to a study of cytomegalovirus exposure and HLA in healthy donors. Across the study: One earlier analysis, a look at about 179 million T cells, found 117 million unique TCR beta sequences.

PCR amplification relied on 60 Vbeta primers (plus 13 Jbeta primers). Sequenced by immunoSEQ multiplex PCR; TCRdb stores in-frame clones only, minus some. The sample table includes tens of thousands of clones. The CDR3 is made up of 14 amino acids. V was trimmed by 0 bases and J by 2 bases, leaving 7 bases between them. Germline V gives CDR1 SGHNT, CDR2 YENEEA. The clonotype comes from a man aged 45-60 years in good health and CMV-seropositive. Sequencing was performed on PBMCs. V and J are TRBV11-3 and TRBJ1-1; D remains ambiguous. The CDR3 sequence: CASSLETGNTEAFF. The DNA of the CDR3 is TGTGCCAGCAGCTTAGAGACGGGTAACACTGAAGCTTTCTTT. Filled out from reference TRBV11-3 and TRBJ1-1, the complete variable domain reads EAGVVQSPRYKIIEKKQPVAFWCNPISGHNTLYWYLQNLGQGPELLIRYENEEAVDDSQLPKDRFSAERLKGVDSTLKIQPAELGDSAVYLCASSLETGNTEAFFGQGTRLTVV.